Listed below are T cell receptor beta chains from one sample, sequenced in a study of T cell repertoires in cytomegalovirus infection. No cognate antigen is known for these TCRs. Each CDR3 protein gets one entry after TCRdb re-called the reads with MiXCR. This table has more than 300,000 distinct CDR3 sequences, about a third appearing once. The input for sequencing was cultured PBMCs, taken from culture after CMV antigen stimulation. The origin of the receptors is a human donor in good health (CMV status not recorded). Some clones in this sample may be carry-over from other donors' samples. CDR3s include the opening cysteine and the closing phenylalanine or tryptophan. The D gene is left open where the match is weak. The size entry is marked missing in some rows and otherwise reads once, few, many or a size class.

D gene	V gene	clone size	J gene	CDR3 DNA	CDR3 protein
-	TRBV6-1	many	TRBJ1-3	TGTGCCAGCAGTGAAATGGTCGACCTGGCTGGAAACACCATATATTTT	CASSEMVDLAGNTIYF
TRBD2	TRBV7-2	-	TRBJ2-3	TGTGCCAGCAGCGCCCATTACTCCGGGGGGTACCCTACAGATACGCAGTATTTT	CASSAHYSGGYPTDTQYF
TRBD2	TRBV6-2/TRBV6-3	-	TRBJ2-1	TGTGCCAGCAGGGCACTAGCGGGAAGCGCCTACAATGAGCAGTTCTTC	CASRALAGSAYNEQFF
-	TRBV7-2	many	TRBJ2-3	TGTGCCAGCAGCTTGGGGTCAATCACAGATACGCAGTATTTT	CASSLGSITDTQYF
-	TRBV5-4	once	TRBJ2-5	TGTGCCAGCAGCTTGCCCGTTTCCGAGACCCAGTACTTC	CASSLPVSETQYF
-	TRBV12-3/TRBV12-4	-	TRBJ1-1	TGTGCCAGCAACCCCACCAGGGGACGTACTGAAGCTTTCTTT	CASNPTRGRTEAFF
TRBD1	TRBV12-3/TRBV12-4	-	TRBJ1-1	TGTGCCAGCACCTCCTCAGGGGGCGCCGAGGCTTTCTTT	CASTSSGGAEAFF
-	TRBV28	-	TRBJ1-1	TGTGCCAGCAGTTTGGGGGGCCGCCTTATAAACACTGAAGCTTTCTTT	CASSLGGRLINTEAFF
TRBD2	TRBV4-3	-	TRBJ2-1	TGCGCCAGCAGCCAACGACTAGCGGTCCCGGGGAATGAGCAGTTCTTC	CASSQRLAVPGNEQFF
-	TRBV7-6	many	TRBJ2-1	TGTGCCAGCAGCTCGATGGCACAGTTAAGCGGTGAGCAGTTCTTC	CASSSMAQLSGEQFF
-	TRBV7-8	many	TRBJ1-1	TGTGCCAGCAGCTTATTGTCAACACGGATGAACACTGAAGCTTTCTTT	CASSLLSTRMNTEAFF
-	TRBV2	-	TRBJ1-1	TGTGCCAGCAGTGAGCGTTTTTCAGCTTTCTTT	CASSERFSAFF
-	TRBV12-3/TRBV12-4	once	TRBJ2-3	TGTGCCAGCAGTTCGAGCCTTAGCACAGATACGCAGTATTTT	CASSSSLSTDTQYF
-	TRBV7-2	many	TRBJ1-1	TGTGCCAGCAGCTCCGCGATTAACACTGAAGCTTTCTTT	CASSSAINTEAFF
TRBD2	TRBV24-1	-	TRBJ2-3	TGTGCCACCAGTGATGCGACTAGCGGAATGCTTTACACAGATACGCAGTATTTT	CATSDATSGMLYTDTQYF
-	TRBV5-1	once	TRBJ2-5	TGCGCCAGCAGCCTCACAGGGAGACAAGAGACCCAGTACTTC	CASSLTGRQETQYF
-	TRBV6-5	few	TRBJ1-6	TGTGCCAGCAGTTACTCCCAGGGACCCAGTTATAATTCACCCCTCCACTTT	CASSYSQGPSYNSPLHF
-	TRBV18	many	TRBJ1-3	TGTGCCAGCAGCCCGGGAAGCTCTGGAAACACCATATATTTT	CASSPGSSGNTIYF
TRBD1	TRBV28	-	TRBJ1-2	TGTGCCAGCAGTCCTCGACAGGGTTCCGCGTCTGGCTACACCTTC	CASSPRQGSASGYTF
-	TRBV19	few	TRBJ1-1	TGTGCCAGTAGAGCCCGAGGGACTGAAGCTTTCTTT	CASRARGTEAFF
-	TRBV3-1	-	TRBJ1-5	TGTGCCAGCAGCCAAGAAGGGTCCTCCAATCAGCCCCAGCATTTT	CASSQEGSSNQPQHF
TRBD1	TRBV6-2/TRBV6-3	-	TRBJ2-1	TGTGCCAGCAGAGGGACAGGGAACTTGAATGAGCAGTTCTTC	CASRGTGNLNEQFF
-	TRBV12-3/TRBV12-4	many	TRBJ2-5	TGTGCCAGCAGTCTCGGACCGTTGCGAGGTCACCAAGAGACCCAGTACTTC	CASSLGPLRGHQETQYF
-	TRBV4-3	-	TRBJ2-1	TGCGCCAGCAGCCAAGATACTAGTAATGAGCAGTTCTTC	CASSQDTSNEQFF
TRBD2	TRBV5-1	many	TRBJ2-1	TGCGCCAGCAGCTTGGACTCCGGGAGGAATGAGCAGTTCTTC	CASSLDSGRNEQFF
TRBD2	TRBV29-1	-	TRBJ2-1	TGCAGCGTTGATGGGGTAGCGGGAGGTAGTGAGCAGTTCTTC	CSVDGVAGGSEQFF
TRBD2	TRBV4-3	-	TRBJ2-1	TGCGCCAGCAGCCAAGATCTACTAGCGGGGGTCTTAAACTCCTACAATGAGCAGTTCTTC	CASSQDLLAGVLNSYNEQFF
-	TRBV30	-	TRBJ2-2	TGTGCCTGTATGGACGGGAACACCGGGGAGCTGTTTTTT	CACMDGNTGELFF
-	TRBV5-5	-	TRBJ2-5	TGTGCCAGCGGGGTCCTCCCAAAAGAGACCCAGTACTTC	CASGVLPKETQYF
-	TRBV28	few	TRBJ1-1	TGTGCCAGCAGCCCAAGTAGGGGGGGCACTGAAGCTTTCTTT	CASSPSRGGTEAFF
-	TRBV19	few	TRBJ1-5	TGTGCCAGTAGTTACAGCGATCAGCCCCAGCATTTT	CASSYSDQPQHF
TRBD1	TRBV4-1	-	TRBJ2-4	TGCGCCAGCAGCCAACAGGTTGGACAGGGGTTCAAAAACATTCAGTACTTC	CASSQQVGQGFKNIQYF
-	TRBV7-9	-	TRBJ1-1	TGTGCCAGCAGCCCAGGGATTCTCTCCACTGAAGCTTTCTTT	CASSPGILSTEAFF
-	TRBV7-8	-	TRBJ2-6	TGTGCCAGCAGCTTAGCGGGAATGGGGTCTGGGGCCAACGTCCTGACTTTC	CASSLAGMGSGANVLTF
-	TRBV20-1	-	TRBJ2-3	TGCAGTGCTGCCGGATCTACAGATACGCAGTATTTT	CSAAGSTDTQYF
-	TRBV20-1	-	TRBJ2-2	TGCAGTGCTAGAGAGAACACCGGGGAGCTGTTTTTT	CSARENTGELFF
-	TRBV12-3/TRBV12-4	-	TRBJ1-1	TGTGCCAGCGAGGTGGGAGCTAACGCTGAAGCTTTCTTT	CASEVGANAEAFF
-	TRBV7-9	-	TRBJ1-3	TGTGCCAGCAGCTTAACTTCCAACACCATATATTTT	CASSLTSNTIYF
-	TRBV15	-	TRBJ2-3	TGTGCCACCAGCAACGTCCAGGGAGGCACAGATACGCAGTATTTT	CATSNVQGGTDTQYF
-	TRBV20-1	-	TRBJ2-7	TGCAGTGCTGGACCCGACGAGCAGTACTTC	CSAGPDEQYF
TRBD2	TRBV11-2	-	TRBJ2-3	TGTGCCAGCAGAAAATCCGGGACTACCACAGATACGCAGTATTTT	CASRKSGTTTDTQYF
-	TRBV5-6	-	TRBJ1-1	TGTGCCAGCAGCTGGCAGGACGGAGGAACTGAAGCTTTCTTT	CASSWQDGGTEAFF
-	TRBV7-6	-	TRBJ2-7	TGTGCCAGCAGCTTAGTAAAAGACGAGCAGTACTTC	CASSLVKDEQYF
-	TRBV29-1	-	TRBJ2-6	TGCAGCGCCAAGGAAGGGGCTTCTGGGGCCAACGTCCTGACTTTC	CSAKEGASGANVLTF
TRBD2	TRBV7-9	many	TRBJ2-1	TGTGCCAGCAGTCCTAGCGGGAGGCTTTTCAATGAGCAGTTCTTC	CASSPSGRLFNEQFF
-	TRBV20-1	-	TRBJ2-1	TGCAGTGCTAGACGGAAACTAGCAGGGGCACACAATGAGCAGTTCTTC	CSARRKLAGAHNEQFF
-	TRBV29-1	-	TRBJ2-5	TGCAGCGTTGAAGAGAATGCCGGGACCCAGTACTTC	CSVEENAGTQYF
-	TRBV5-6	once	TRBJ1-1	TGTGCCAGCAGCTTGGTTGGGAGAACTGAAGCTTTCTTT	CASSLVGRTEAFF
TRBD1	TRBV12-3/TRBV12-4	-	TRBJ1-2	TGTGCCAGCAGCCAAACAGGGGACTATGGCTACACCTTC	CASSQTGDYGYTF
-	TRBV28	-	TRBJ2-7	TGTGCCAGCCACACAGTGGGGAGAGACGAGCAGTACTTC	CASHTVGRDEQYF
-	TRBV28	once	TRBJ2-2	TGTGCCAGCAGCCCCGCCGGGGTCGGGGAGCTGTTTTTT	CASSPAGVGELFF
TRBD2	TRBV4-3	-	TRBJ2-5	TGCGCCAGCAGCCAAGATCGTTTTTCGGGAGGGCTCCAAGAGACCCAGTACTTC	CASSQDRFSGGLQETQYF
-	TRBV5-1	-	TRBJ2-5	TGCGCCAGCAGCTTGGCACAGGGAATAGAGACCCAGTACTTC	CASSLAQGIETQYF
-	TRBV20-1	few	TRBJ2-7	TGCAGTGCTAACAACTGGGAGCAGCCGGCTCTCGAGCAGTACTTC	CSANNWEQPALEQYF
-	TRBV20-1	few	TRBJ1-5	TGCAGTGCTACCAACACACAGGGCAATCAGCCCCAGCATTTT	CSATNTQGNQPQHF
-	TRBV28	many	TRBJ2-2	TGTGCCACCAGCACCGGGGAGCTGTTTTTT	CATSTGELFF
TRBD1	TRBV4-1	-	TRBJ2-2	TGCGCCAGCAGCGCCAATTCCAGGGGGATTGTGACAACCGGGGAGCTGTTTTTT	CASSANSRGIVTTGELFF
-	TRBV6-1	few	TRBJ2-3	TGTGCCAGCAGCCGACTAGTTTTCGGATCTGGCACAGATACGCAGTATTTT	CASSRLVFGSGTDTQYF
TRBD2	TRBV2	few	TRBJ2-3	TGTGCCAGCAGTGAAGCGCCGTGGACTAGCGACACAGATACGCAGTATTTT	CASSEAPWTSDTDTQYF